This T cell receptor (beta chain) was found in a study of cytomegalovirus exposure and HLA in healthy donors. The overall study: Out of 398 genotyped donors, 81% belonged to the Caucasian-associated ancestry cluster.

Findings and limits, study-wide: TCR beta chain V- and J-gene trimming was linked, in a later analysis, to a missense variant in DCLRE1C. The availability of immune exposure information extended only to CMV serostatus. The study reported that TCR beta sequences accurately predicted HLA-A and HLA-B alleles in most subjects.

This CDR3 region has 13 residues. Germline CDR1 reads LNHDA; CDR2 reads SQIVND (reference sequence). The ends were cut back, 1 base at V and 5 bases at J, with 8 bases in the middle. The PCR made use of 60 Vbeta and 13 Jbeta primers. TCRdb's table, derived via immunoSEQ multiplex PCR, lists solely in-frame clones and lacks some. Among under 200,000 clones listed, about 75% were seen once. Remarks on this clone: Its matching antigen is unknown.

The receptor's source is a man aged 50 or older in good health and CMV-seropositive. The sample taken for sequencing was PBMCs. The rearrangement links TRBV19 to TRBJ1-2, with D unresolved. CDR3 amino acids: CASSIVPDYGYTF. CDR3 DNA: TGTGCCAGTAGTATAGTGCCAGATTATGGCTACACCTTC.